This T cell receptor (beta chain) was recovered during a study of blood T cell repertoires in COVID-19. Study context: Italy, Spain and the United States were the sources of the convalescent and acute COVID-19 samples. The cDNA or gDNA used as material had been derived from T cells, B-cell-depleted T cells, or PBMCs.

The CDR3 runs to 16 residues. Germline V gene sequence: CDR1 LNHDA, CDR2 SQIVND (reference sequence). V lost 7 bases to trimming and J lost 0 bases, with 15 bases between them. Per the original methods: Amplification of reference gene primers was used by the study to estimate nucleated cell counts. The method was immunoSEQ multiplex PCR; TCRdb's version includes in-frame clones alone and lacks a portion of them. The V and J calls and the clone size are those of that table, but D and trimming were determined from the DNA. This table has around 100,000 clones, 80% appearing once. The sample comprised peripheral blood. This clonotype originated in a man aged 65 to 79 with active or convalescent COVID-19. The gene calls are TRBV19 and TRBJ2-2; D is undetermined. As DNA, the CDR3 is TGTGCCAGTATCTCCCCCCTCGCGACGAACACCGGGGAGCTGTTTTTT. Translation gives CASISPLATNTGELFF. The entire variable domain, with the rest obtained from reference TRBV19 and TRBJ2-2, is as follows: DGGITQSPKYLFRKEGQNVTLSCEQNLNHDAMYWYRQDPGQGLRLIYYSQIVNDFQKGDIAEGYSVSREKKESFPLTVTSAQKNPTAFYLCASISPLATNTGELFFGEGSRLTVL.